This TCR beta chain came from a study of T-cell reconstitution after alpha-beta-depleted transplantation in children. Trimming took 0 bases from V and 1 from J, leaving 7 bases between them. In germline, CDR1 is PRHDT, CDR2 FYEKMQ (reference sequence). The CDR3 runs 15 residues. This clonotype was observed many times. Unique molecular identifiers tagged the TCRbeta library. In TCRdb, the PCR reads were re-called with MiXCR into one record per CDR3 protein. The data contain more than 550,000 distinct CDR3 sequences, over 9.5% of them singletons. The rearrangement uses TRBV13 and TRBJ2-1; the D is unclear. The TCR originated in a human donor who donated a stem cell graft to a child with acute myeloid leukemia. This sample comprised PBMCs from the stem cell graft donor, obtained from the stem cell graft. CDR3 nucleotides: TGTGCCAGCAGCTTAGGAGATAAGTCCTACAATGAGCAGTTCTTC. Amino acids: CASSLGDKSYNEQFF.